The rows below give T cell receptor beta chains drawn from one sample of a study of T cell changes during pregnancy in multiple sclerosis. Using immunoSEQ multiplex PCR, the repertoire was profiled, and TCRdb retains in-frame clones only, with some absent. This sample has around 100,000 clones, with 90% to 95% found just once. The input for sequencing was peripheral blood, taken in the second trimester of pregnancy. The source is a female donor with multiple sclerosis, enrolled in a pregnancy study. CDR3s include the opening cysteine and the closing phenylalanine or tryptophan. D genes are given only for firm matches. Some rows have no size entry. The others give once, few or many, or a class for an expanded clone.

V gene,D gene,clone size,J gene,CDR3 protein,CDR3 DNA
TRBV6-6,NA,NA,TRBJ1-5,CASSSSYLQHF,TGTGCCAGCAGTTCGTCGTATCTCCAGCATTTT
TRBV29-1,TRBD1,NA,TRBJ1-2,CSVEVQGANYGYTF,TGCAGCGTTGAAGTACAGGGGGCGAACTATGGCTACACCTTC
TRBV19,TRBD1,NA,TRBJ2-2,CASSDNRGRGTGELFF,TGTGCCAGTAGCGATAACAGGGGGCGCGGCACCGGGGAGCTGTTTTTT
TRBV7-3,TRBD2,NA,TRBJ2-3,CASSLWTSGSIDTQYF,TGTGCCAGCAGCCTCTGGACTAGCGGGAGTATAGATACGCAGTATTTT
TRBV5-8,NA,NA,TRBJ1-2,CASSRGWRTTNYGYTF,TGTGCCAGCAGCCGGGGGTGGAGGACCACTAACTATGGCTACACCTTC
TRBV7-2,TRBD2,NA,TRBJ2-3,CASSLGLAGGEDTQYF,TGTGCCAGCAGCTTGGGACTAGCGGGAGGGGAAGATACGCAGTATTTT
TRBV25-1,NA,NA,TRBJ1-5,CASSEWDTGNQPQHF,TGTGCCAGCAGTGAATGGGACACTGGCAATCAGCCCCAGCATTTT
TRBV2,TRBD1,once,TRBJ2-7,CASTETGGSYEQYF,TGTGCCAGCACCGAGACAGGGGGCTCCTACGAGCAGTACTTC
TRBV30,TRBD2,NA,TRBJ2-5,CAWGGPLSGSGETQYF,TGTGCCTGGGGTGGACCTCTTAGCGGGAGCGGGGAGACCCAGTACTTC
TRBV5-6,NA,NA,TRBJ2-3,CASSLQFKDTQYF,TGTGCCAGCAGCTTGCAGTTCAAAGATACGCAGTATTTT
TRBV4-1,TRBD1,NA,TRBJ1-1,CASSQERMGQDAFF,TGCGCCAGCAGCCAAGAGCGGATGGGACAGGATGCTTTCTTT
TRBV19,NA,NA,TRBJ2-7,CASSTGRPHYEQYF,TGTGCCAGTAGTACAGGGCGACCTCACTACGAGCAGTACTTC
TRBV5-5,TRBD1,NA,TRBJ1-5,CASSWGQGKGQPQHF,TGTGCCAGCAGCTGGGGACAGGGGAAAGGTCAGCCCCAGCATTTT
TRBV2,NA,NA,TRBJ1-5,CASSETRGQGNQPQHF,TGTGCCAGCAGTGAAACGCGAGGTCAGGGGAATCAGCCCCAGCATTTT
TRBV4-1,NA,once,TRBJ1-1,CASSQHNMNTEAFF,TGCGCCAGCAGCCAACACAACATGAACACTGAAGCTTTCTTT
TRBV19,TRBD2,NA,TRBJ2-5,CASKGGRLYQETQYF,TGTGCCAGTAAGGGCGGGAGACTCTACCAAGAGACCCAGTACTTC
TRBV6-1,TRBD2,NA,TRBJ2-7,CASSHTSGGFDEQYF,TGTGCCAGCAGCCACACTAGCGGGGGGTTCGACGAGCAGTACTTC
TRBV27,TRBD1,NA,TRBJ1-2,CASSSLLDRGESYGYTF,TGTGCCAGCAGTTCCCTTCTTGACAGGGGTGAAAGCTATGGCTACACCTTC
TRBV2,NA,NA,TRBJ2-5,CASGGAFQETQYF,TGTGCCAGCGGGGGGGCATTCCAAGAGACCCAGTACTTC
TRBV6-5,TRBD1,NA,TRBJ1-5,CASSPTGVVIQPQHF,TGTGCCAGCAGTCCCACAGGGGTGGTGATTCAGCCCCAGCATTTT
TRBV18,NA,NA,TRBJ2-7,CASSRPGEQYF,TGTGCCAGCTCCCGGCCAGGGGAGCAGTACTTC
TRBV6-1,NA,NA,TRBJ2-1,CASSETVSYNEQFF,TGTGCCAGCAGTGAAACTGTATCCTACAATGAGCAGTTCTTC
TRBV5-4,NA,NA,TRBJ1-1,CASSPRGGNTEAFF,TGTGCCAGCAGCCCTCGAGGGGGGAACACTGAAGCTTTCTTT
TRBV27,NA,NA,TRBJ2-1,CASRSRQSSYNEQFF,TGTGCCAGCAGGAGCCGACAGAGCTCCTACAATGAGCAGTTCTTC
TRBV5-4,NA,once,TRBJ2-5,CASTLASRGETQYF,TGTGCCAGCACCTTGGCAAGCAGAGGAGAGACCCAGTACTTC
TRBV5-5,TRBD1,NA,TRBJ1-5,CASSQLQGGGQPQHF,TGTGCCAGCAGCCAATTACAGGGGGGTGGTCAGCCCCAGCATTTT
TRBV4-1,NA,NA,TRBJ2-5,CASSQGLQETQYF,TGCGCCAGCAGCCAGGGGCTCCAAGAGACCCAGTACTTC
TRBV21-1,NA,NA,TRBJ1-6,CASSNYSDRGQRSYNSPLHF,TGTGCCAGCAGCAATTATTCAGACAGGGGGCAGAGGTCCTATAATTCACCCCTCCACTTT
TRBV19,NA,NA,TRBJ1-1,CASSISGAGRAEAFF,TGTGCCAGTAGTATCTCGGGTGCGGGTCGGGCTGAAGCTTTCTTT
TRBV6-1,TRBD1,NA,TRBJ2-5,CASSGDRGRETQYF,TGTGCCAGCAGTGGAGACAGGGGGCGAGAGACCCAGTACTTC
TRBV10-3,NA,few,TRBJ2-2,CAIKGRNTGELFF,TGTGCCATCAAGGGGCGCAACACCGGGGAGCTGTTTTTT
TRBV5-1,TRBD2,NA,TRBJ2-7,CASSGGTSGRYEQYF,TGCGCCAGCAGCGGAGGGACTAGCGGGAGGTACGAGCAGTACTTC
TRBV18,TRBD2,NA,TRBJ2-1,CASSPASGRHEQFF,TGTGCCAGCTCACCGGCCAGCGGGAGACATGAGCAGTTCTTC
TRBV7-3,NA,once,TRBJ2-2,CASSPLGVRTGELFF,TGTGCCAGCAGCCCCCTCGGGGTCCGAACCGGGGAGCTGTTTTTT
TRBV6-5,TRBD2,once,TRBJ2-7,CASSYLSSGRTYEQYF,TGTGCCAGCAGTTACCTATCTAGCGGGAGAACCTACGAGCAGTACTTC
TRBV2,NA,NA,TRBJ1-1,CASDTPGLMTTEAFF,TGTGCCAGCGATACCCCTGGGCTCATGACCACTGAAGCTTTCTTT
TRBV10-3,TRBD1,NA,TRBJ2-7,CAIKDGQGGPYEQYF,TGTGCCATCAAAGATGGACAGGGTGGGCCTTACGAGCAGTACTTC
TRBV5-4,NA,NA,TRBJ1-1,CASSLGSGMNTEAFF,TGTGCCAGCAGCTTGGGATCAGGGATGAACACTGAAGCTTTCTTT
TRBV30,NA,few,TRBJ1-1,CAWSVPGHHEAFF,TGTGCCTGGAGTGTACCGGGACACCATGAAGCTTTCTTT
TRBV19,NA,NA,TRBJ2-3,CASSMGLRDTQYF,TGTGCCAGTAGTATGGGCCTCCGAGATACGCAGTATTTT
TRBV7-8,TRBD1,NA,TRBJ1-6,CASSRTGDNSPLHF,TGTGCCAGCAGCCGGACAGGGGACAATTCACCCCTCCACTTT
TRBV18,NA,NA,TRBJ1-5,CASSPLSSAARHF,TGTGCCAGCTCACCTTTGAGTAGCGCAGCGCGGCATTTT
TRBV2,NA,NA,TRBJ2-1,CASNPSPAGTYNEQFF,TGTGCCAGCAACCCCTCTCCCGCGGGAACCTACAATGAGCAGTTCTTC
TRBV5-4,TRBD2,NA,TRBJ2-2,CASSWGLAGGSYTGELFF,TGTGCCAGCAGCTGGGGACTAGCGGGAGGGTCGTACACCGGGGAGCTGTTTTTT
TRBV5-1,TRBD2,NA,TRBJ2-1,CASSLEGGHVSNEQFF,TGCGCCAGCAGCTTAGAGGGAGGGCACGTTAGCAATGAGCAGTTCTTC
TRBV28,TRBD1,NA,TRBJ1-5,CASSSNRGGISNQPQHF,TGTGCCAGCAGCTCCAACAGGGGTGGCATTAGCAATCAGCCCCAGCATTTT